These 9 T cell receptor beta chains share one sample of origin, sequenced in a study of beta chain features in type 1 diabetes. The whole isolated RNA underwent reverse transcription, so sequencing captured expressed TCRB transcripts. Assay: immunoSEQ multiplex PCR; the TCRdb copy retains only in-frame clones and omits some. Here the sample spans over 350,000 clones, approximately 16% being singletons. Input material: naive CD4+ T cells from blood. The receptor set was obtained from a young woman in good health.

The V and J genes are TRBV5-4 and TRBJ1-2; possible D gene TRBD1, 6 bases. This CDR3 comprises 12 residues. Germline lookup yields CDR1 SGHNT and CDR2 YYREEE (reference sequence). Trimming cost V 5 bases and J 8 bases, with 13 bases left between them. CDR3 residues: CASSRTVGGYTF. CDR3 coding DNA: TGTGCCAGCAGTAGGACAGTCGGAGGCTACACCTTC.

The chain uses TRBV2 and TRBJ1-2; perhaps TRBD1 as D (5 bases). Germline V gives CDR1 SNHLY, CDR2 FYNNEI. V lost 5 bases to trimming and J lost 1 base, with 8 bases between them. This CDR3 region has 13 residues. DNA of the CDR3: TGTGCCAGCAGTAAGGGACTTAACTATGGCTACACCTTC. Its protein product is CASSKGLNYGYTF. Supplemented by reference TRBV2 and TRBJ1-2, the full variable domain reads EPEVTQTPSHQVTQMGQEVILRCVPISNHLYFYWYRQILGQKVEFLVSFYNNEISEKSEIFDDQFSVERPDGSNFTLKIRSTKLEDSAMYFCASSKGLNYGYTFGSGTRLTVV.

This clone appeared a few times. The chain joins TRBV30 to TRBJ1-1, with a tentative D call TRBD1 (5 bases). Trimming took 2 bases from V and 13 from J, leaving 17 bases between them. Germline loops: CDR1 GTSNPN, CDR2 SVGIG (reference sequence). The CDR3 totals 12 residues. CDR3 residues: CAWSPTPGYGFF. CDR3 coding DNA: TGTGCCTGGAGTCCCACCCCAGGGTATGGTTTCTTT.

The chain has TRBV2 and TRBJ1-2; TRBD1 matches at 7 bases. Germline CDR1 reads SNHLY; CDR2 reads FYNNEI. V was pared by 7 bases and J by 4 bases, with 9 bases of the junction left unmatched. The CDR3 has 14 residues. The CDR3 DNA is TGTGCCAGCACTATACAGGGGTTGGGCTATGGCTACACCTTC. Translated, it gives CASTIQGLGYGYTF.

The chain joins TRBV4-2 to TRBJ2-3; 7 bases match TRBD2. Looked up from germline, CDR1 is LGHNA and CDR2 is YNFKEQ. J gave up 2 bases and V 0 bases, and 8 bases lay outside the gene matches. There are 17 residues in the CDR3. The CDR3 sequence: CASSQDMAGAHTDTQYF. The CDR3 nucleotides are TGTGCCAGCAGCCAAGATATGGCGGGAGCCCACACAGATACGCAGTATTTT.

The chain joins TRBV10-3 to TRBJ1-2; 9 nucleotides agree with TRBD1. V lost 6 bases and J lost 8; bases outside the gene matches: 13. CDR1 ENHRY and CDR2 SYGVKD come from the germline V gene. The CDR3 loop spans 15 amino acids. This CDR3 reads CAIRPVIQGAWGYTF. CDR3 sequence (DNA): TGTGCCATCAGACCAGTTATACAGGGGGCGTGGGGCTACACCTTC.

The chain joins TRBV11-2 to TRBJ2-5; possibly TRBD1 for D (6 bases). Germline CDR1 is SGHAT and CDR2 is FQNNGV. Trimming removed 1 base from V and 1 base from J, with 7 bases in between. The CDR3 sequence is 14 residues long. In DNA, the CDR3 is TGTGCCAGCAGCTTAGTACAGGGCCAAGAGACCCAGTACTTC. Amino acids: CASSLVQGQETQYF.

This clone was seen more than once but under ten times. The chain recombines TRBV7-2 with TRBJ2-7; 9 bases match TRBD1. In germline, CDR1 is SGHTA, CDR2 FQGNSA. The CDR3 consists of 13 residues. J was trimmed by 3 bases and V by 7 bases; bases with no gene match: 4. This CDR3 reads CASTMTGGYEQYF. Here the CDR3 DNA reads TGTGCCAGCACCATGACAGGGGGCTACGAGCAGTACTTC.

The chain is built from TRBV28 and TRBJ2-5; TRBD1 agrees at 8 bases. V was pared by 8 bases and J by 4 bases, with 6 bases of the junction left unmatched. The CDR3 spans 13 residues. Looked up from germline, CDR1 is MDHEN and CDR2 is SYDVKM. This chain's CDR3 is CASATGQGETQYF. As DNA, the CDR3 is TGTGCCAGCGCAACCGGACAGGGAGAGACCCAGTACTTC.